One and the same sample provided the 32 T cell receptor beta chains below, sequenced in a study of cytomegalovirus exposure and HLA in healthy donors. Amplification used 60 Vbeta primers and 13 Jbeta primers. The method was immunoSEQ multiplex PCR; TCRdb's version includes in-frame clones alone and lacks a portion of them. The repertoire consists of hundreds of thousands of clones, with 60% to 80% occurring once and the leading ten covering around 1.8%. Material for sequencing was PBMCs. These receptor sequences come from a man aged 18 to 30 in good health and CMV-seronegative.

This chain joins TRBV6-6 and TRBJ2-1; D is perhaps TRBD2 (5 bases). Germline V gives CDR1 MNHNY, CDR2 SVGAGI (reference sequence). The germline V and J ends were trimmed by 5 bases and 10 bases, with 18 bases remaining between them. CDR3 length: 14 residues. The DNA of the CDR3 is TGTGCCAGCAGTGATAAGTACGAGGGTTTCGAGCAGTTCTTC. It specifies CASSDKYEGFEQFF.

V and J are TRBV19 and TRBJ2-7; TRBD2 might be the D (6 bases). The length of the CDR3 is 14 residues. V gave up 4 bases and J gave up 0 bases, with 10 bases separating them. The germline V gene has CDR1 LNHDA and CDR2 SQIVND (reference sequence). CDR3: CASSRRGPSYEQYF. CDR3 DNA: TGTGCCAGTAGTAGGAGGGGCCCCTCCTACGAGCAGTACTTC.

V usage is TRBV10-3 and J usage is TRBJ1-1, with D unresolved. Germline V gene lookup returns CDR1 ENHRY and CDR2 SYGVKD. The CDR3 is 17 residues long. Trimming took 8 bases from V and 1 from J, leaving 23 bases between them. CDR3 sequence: CAIGPGLAIHRNTEAFF. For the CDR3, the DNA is TGTGCCATCGGTCCGGGCCTAGCGATCCATAGGAACACTGAAGCTTTCTTT.

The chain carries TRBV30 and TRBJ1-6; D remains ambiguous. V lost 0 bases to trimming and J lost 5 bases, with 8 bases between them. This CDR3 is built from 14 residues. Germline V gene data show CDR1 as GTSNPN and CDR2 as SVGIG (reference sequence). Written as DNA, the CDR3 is TGTGCCTGGAGTGTCGGGATCAATAATTCACCCCTCCACTTT. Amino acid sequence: CAWSVGINNSPLHF.

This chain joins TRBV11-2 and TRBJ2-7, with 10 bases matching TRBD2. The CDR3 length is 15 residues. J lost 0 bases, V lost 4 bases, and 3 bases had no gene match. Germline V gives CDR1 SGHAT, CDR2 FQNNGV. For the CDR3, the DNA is TGTGCCAGCAGCTCCGGACTAGCGGTCTCCTACGAGCAGTACTTC. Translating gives CASSSGLAVSYEQYF.

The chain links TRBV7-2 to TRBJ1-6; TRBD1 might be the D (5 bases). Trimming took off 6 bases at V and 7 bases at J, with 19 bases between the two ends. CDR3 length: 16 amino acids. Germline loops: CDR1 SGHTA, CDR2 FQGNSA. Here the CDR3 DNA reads TGTGCCAGCAGAAAACAACCAGGGTTGGACAATTCACCCCTCCACTTT. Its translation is CASRKQPGLDNSPLHF.

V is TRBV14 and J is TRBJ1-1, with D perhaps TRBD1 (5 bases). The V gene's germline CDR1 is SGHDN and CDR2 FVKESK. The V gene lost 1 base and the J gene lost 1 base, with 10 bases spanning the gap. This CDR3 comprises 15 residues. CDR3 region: CASSQVGGGNTEAFF. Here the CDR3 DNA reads TGTGCCAGCAGCCAAGTCGGGGGAGGGAACACTGAAGCTTTCTTT.

The CDR3 DNA sequence: TGTGCCAGCTCTCCTTGGGAGGGCGGCTATGGCTACACCTTC. Its translation is CASSPWEGGYGYTF. The V gene is TRBV7-2, the J gene TRBJ1-2; no firm D call. Trimming took 8 bases from V and 4 from J, leaving 17 bases between them. In germline, CDR1 is SGHTA, CDR2 FQGNSA. The CDR3 totals 14 residues.

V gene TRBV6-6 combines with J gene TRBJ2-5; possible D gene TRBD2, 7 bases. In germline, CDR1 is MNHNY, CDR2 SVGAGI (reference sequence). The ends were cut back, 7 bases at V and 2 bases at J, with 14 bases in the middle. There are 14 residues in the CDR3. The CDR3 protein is CASTQGGGQETQYF. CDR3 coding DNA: TGTGCCAGCACACAGGGCGGGGGTCAAGAGACCCAGTACTTC.

CDR3 coding DNA: TGTGCCAGCAGCTTAGGAGTCAGGGTCTATGGCTACACCTTC. Protein: CASSLGVRVYGYTF. This rearrangement joins TRBV7-2 to TRBJ1-2, with a tentative D call TRBD1 (5 bases). Germline V gives CDR1 SGHTA, CDR2 FQGNSA. The length of the CDR3 is 14 residues. Trimming removed 1 base at V and 4 bases at J, with 10 bases between.

The CDR3 DNA sequence: TGTGCCAGCAGCCCACGGACTAGCGGGACCTTCACAGATACGCAGTATTTT. The encoded protein is CASSPRTSGTFTDTQYF. This rearrangement joins TRBV7-3 to TRBJ2-3; 12 bases are shared with TRBD2. Germline V CDR1 and CDR2: SGHTA, FQGTGA. The CDR3 totals 17 residues. The junction had 8 bases not matched to a gene; V was cut back by 5 bases and J by 2 bases.

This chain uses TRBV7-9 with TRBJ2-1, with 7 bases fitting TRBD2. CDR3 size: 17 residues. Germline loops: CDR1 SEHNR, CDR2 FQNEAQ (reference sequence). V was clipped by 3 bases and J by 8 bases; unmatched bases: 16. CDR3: CASSFPLGGSPKDEQFF. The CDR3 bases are TGTGCCAGCAGCTTTCCCCTGGGCGGGAGCCCAAAGGATGAGCAGTTCTTC.

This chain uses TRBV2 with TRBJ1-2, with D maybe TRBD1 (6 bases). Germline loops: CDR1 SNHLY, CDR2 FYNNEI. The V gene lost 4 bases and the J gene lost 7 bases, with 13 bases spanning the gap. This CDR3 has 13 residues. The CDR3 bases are TGTGCCAGCAGTGTAGGGGGGGCCGGTGGCTACACCTTC. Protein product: CASSVGGAGGYTF. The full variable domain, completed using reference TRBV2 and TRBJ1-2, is EPEVTQTPSHQVTQMGQEVILRCVPISNHLYFYWYRQILGQKVEFLVSFYNNEISEKSEIFDDQFSVERPDGSNFTLKIRSTKLEDSAMYFCASSVGGAGGYTFGSGTRLTVV.

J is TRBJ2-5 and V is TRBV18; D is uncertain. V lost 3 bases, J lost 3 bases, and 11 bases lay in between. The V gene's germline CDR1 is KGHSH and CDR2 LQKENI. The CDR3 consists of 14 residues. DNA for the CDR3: TGTGCCAGCTCACCGTCCGCCGAGGAAGAGACCCAGTACTTC. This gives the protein CASSPSAEEETQYF.

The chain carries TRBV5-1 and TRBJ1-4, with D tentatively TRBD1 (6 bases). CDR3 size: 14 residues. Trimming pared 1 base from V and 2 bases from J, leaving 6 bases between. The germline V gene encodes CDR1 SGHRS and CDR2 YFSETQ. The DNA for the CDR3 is TGCGCCAGCAGCTTGACAGGGACTAATGAAAAACTGTTTTTT. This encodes CASSLTGTNEKLFF.

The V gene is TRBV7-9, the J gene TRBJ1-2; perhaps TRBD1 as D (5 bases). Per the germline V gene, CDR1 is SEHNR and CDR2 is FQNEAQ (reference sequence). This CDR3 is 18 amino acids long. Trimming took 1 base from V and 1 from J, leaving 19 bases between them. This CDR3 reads CASSLERLQGGVNYGYTF. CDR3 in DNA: TGTGCCAGCAGCTTAGAAAGACTCCAGGGAGGAGTTAACTATGGCTACACCTTC. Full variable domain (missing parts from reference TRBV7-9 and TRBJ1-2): DTGVSQNPRHKITKRGQNVTFRCDPISEHNRLYWYRQTLGQGPEFLTYFQNEAQLEKSRLLSDRFSAERPKGSFSTLEIQRTEQGDSAMYLCASSLERLQGGVNYGYTFGSGTRLTVV.

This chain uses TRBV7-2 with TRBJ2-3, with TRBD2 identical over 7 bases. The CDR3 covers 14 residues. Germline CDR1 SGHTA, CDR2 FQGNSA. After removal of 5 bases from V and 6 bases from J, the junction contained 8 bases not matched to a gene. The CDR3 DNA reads TGTGCCAGCAGCCCTAGACTAGCTTCGGATACGCAGTATTTT. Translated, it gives CASSPRLASDTQYF. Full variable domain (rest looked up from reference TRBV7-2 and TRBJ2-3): GAGVSQSPSNKVTEKGKDVELRCDPISGHTALYWYRQSLGQGLEFLIYFQGNSAPDKSGLPSDRFSAERTGGSVSTLTIQRTQQEDSAVYLCASSPRLASDTQYFGPGTRLTVL.

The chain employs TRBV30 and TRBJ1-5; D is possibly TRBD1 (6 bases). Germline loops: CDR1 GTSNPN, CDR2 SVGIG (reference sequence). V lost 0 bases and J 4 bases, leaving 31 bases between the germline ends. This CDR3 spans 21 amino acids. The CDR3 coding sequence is TGTGCCTGGAGTGTCTCGTTAATGGGAGGGGGGTGGAATCGAGGAAATCAGCCCCAGCATTTT. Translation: CAWSVSLMGGGWNRGNQPQHF. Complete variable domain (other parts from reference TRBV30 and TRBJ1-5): SQTIHQWPATLVQPVGSPLSLECTVEGTSNPNLYWYRQAAGRGLQLLFYSVGIGQISSEVPQNLSASRPQDRQFILSSKKLLLSDSGFYLCAWSVSLMGGGWNRGNQPQHFGDGTRLSIL.

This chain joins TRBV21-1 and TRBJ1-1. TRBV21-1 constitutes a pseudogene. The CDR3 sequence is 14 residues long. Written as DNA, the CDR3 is TGTGCCAGCTTGAGGGGGGGGAAGGACACTGAAGCTTTCTTT. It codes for CASLRGGKDTEAFF.

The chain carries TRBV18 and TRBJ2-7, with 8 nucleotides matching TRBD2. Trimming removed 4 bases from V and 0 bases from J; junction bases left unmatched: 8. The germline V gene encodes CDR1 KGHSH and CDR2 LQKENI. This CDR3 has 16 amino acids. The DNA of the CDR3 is TGTGCCAGCTCACTCCTCAAGCGGGAGAGCTCCTACGAGCAGTACTTC. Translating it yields CASSLLKRESSYEQYF. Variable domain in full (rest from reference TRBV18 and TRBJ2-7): NAGVMQNPRHLVRRRGQEARLRCSPMKGHSHVYWYRQLPEEGLKFMVYLQKENIIDESGMPKERFSAEFPKEGPSILRIQQVVRGDSAAYFCASSLLKRESSYEQYFGPGTRLTVT.

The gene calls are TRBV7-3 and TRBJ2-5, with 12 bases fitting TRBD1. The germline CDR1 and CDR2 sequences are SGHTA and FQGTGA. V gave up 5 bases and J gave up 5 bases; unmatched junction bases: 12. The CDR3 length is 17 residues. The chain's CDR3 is CASSPRDRGHWRETQYF. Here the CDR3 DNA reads TGTGCCAGCAGCCCTAGGGACAGGGGGCACTGGAGGGAGACCCAGTACTTC.

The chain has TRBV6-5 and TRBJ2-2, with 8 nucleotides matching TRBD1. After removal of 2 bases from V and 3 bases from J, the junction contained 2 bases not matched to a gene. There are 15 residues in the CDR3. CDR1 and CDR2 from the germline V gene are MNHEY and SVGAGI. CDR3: CASSYNRGDTGELFF. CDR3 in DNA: TGTGCCAGCAGTTACAACAGGGGGGACACCGGGGAGCTGTTTTTT.

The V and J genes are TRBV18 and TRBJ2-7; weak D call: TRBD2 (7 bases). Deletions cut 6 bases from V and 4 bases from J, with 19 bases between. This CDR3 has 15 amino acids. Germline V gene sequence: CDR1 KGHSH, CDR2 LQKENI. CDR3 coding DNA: TGTGCCAGCTCGGGGGGGCAGGGCCGGTCTTACGAGCAGTACTTC. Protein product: CASSGGQGRSYEQYF.

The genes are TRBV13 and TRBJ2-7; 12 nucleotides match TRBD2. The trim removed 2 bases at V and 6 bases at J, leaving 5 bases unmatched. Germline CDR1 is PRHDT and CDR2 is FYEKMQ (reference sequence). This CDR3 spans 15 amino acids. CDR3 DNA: TGTGCCAGCAGCTTATATGCGACTAGCGGGGGCGAGCAGTACTTC. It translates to CASSLYATSGGEQYF.

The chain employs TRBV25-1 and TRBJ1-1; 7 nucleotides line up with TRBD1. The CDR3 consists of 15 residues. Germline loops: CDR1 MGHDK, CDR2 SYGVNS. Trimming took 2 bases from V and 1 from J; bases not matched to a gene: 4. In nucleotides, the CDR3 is TGTGCCAGCAGTGAAGCCGGACAGGCGAACACTGAAGCTTTCTTT. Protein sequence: CASSEAGQANTEAFF.

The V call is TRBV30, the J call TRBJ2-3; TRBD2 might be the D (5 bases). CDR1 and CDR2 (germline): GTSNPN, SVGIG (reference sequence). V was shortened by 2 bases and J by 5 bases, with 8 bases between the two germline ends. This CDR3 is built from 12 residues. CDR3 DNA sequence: TGTGCCTGGAGTAATGCGGGAGATACGCAGTATTTT. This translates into CAWSNAGDTQYF.

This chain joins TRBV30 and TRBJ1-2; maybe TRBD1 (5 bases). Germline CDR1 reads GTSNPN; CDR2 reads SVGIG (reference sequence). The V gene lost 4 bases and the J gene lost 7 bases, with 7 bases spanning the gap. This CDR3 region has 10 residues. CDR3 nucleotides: TGTGCCTGGAAACAGGCTGGCTACACCTTC. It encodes CAWKQAGYTF.

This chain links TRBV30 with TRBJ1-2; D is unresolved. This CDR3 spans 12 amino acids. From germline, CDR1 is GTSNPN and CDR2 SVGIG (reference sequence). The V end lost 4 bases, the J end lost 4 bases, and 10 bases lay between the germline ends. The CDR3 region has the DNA TGTGCCTGGACGGCGGGCCTCTATGGCTACACCTTC. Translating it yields CAWTAGLYGYTF.

This CDR3 is CAWITILPGQGFGYTF. As DNA, the CDR3 is TGTGCCTGGATTACTATCTTACCGGGACAGGGGTTTGGCTACACCTTC. The rearrangement links TRBV30 to TRBJ1-2, with 10 bases matching TRBD1. The trim removed 4 bases at V and 7 bases at J, leaving 15 bases unmatched. The CDR3 sequence is 16 residues long. Per the germline V gene, CDR1 is GTSNPN and CDR2 is SVGIG (reference sequence).

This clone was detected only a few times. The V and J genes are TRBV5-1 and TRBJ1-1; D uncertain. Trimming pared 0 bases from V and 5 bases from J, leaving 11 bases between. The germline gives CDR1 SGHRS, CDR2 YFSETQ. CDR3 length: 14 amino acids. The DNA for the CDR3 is TGCGCCAGCAGCTTGGGGTCCACGGGGACTGAAGCTTTCTTT. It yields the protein CASSLGSTGTEAFF.

CDR3 loop: CGVGAGDNNEQFF. The CDR3 DNA follows: TGTGGGGTGGGGGCGGGGGACAACAATGAGCAGTTCTTC. V and J are TRBV28 and TRBJ2-1, with D maybe TRBD2 (7 bases). CDR3 length equals 13 residues. Germline V gene data show CDR1 as MDHEN and CDR2 as SYDVKM.

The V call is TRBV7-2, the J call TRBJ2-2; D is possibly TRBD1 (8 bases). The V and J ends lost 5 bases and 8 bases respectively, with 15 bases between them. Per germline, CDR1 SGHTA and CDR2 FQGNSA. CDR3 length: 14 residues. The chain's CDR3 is CASSGDRGGGELFF. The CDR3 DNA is TGTGCCAGCAGCGGCGACAGGGGAGGGGGGGAGCTGTTTTTT.